This record covers a single T cell receptor (beta chain). This sample was taken from a study of blood T cell repertoires in COVID-19. On the study more broadly: The United States, Italy and Spain were the sources of the acute and convalescent COVID-19 samples. Sources were T cells, B-cell-depleted T cells, or PBMCs; the material itself was cDNA or gDNA.

V shed 5 bases, J shed 4 bases, and the junction held 8 bases outside the gene matches. This CDR3 has 15 residues. From germline, CDR1 is SGHVS and CDR2 FQNEAQ. Authors' methods: Nucleated cell counts were estimated from reference gene primer amplification. This table comes from immunoSEQ multiplex PCR, and its TCRdb copy is limited to in-frame clones, with some not included. From that table come the V and J calls and clone size; the DNA was used to work out D and trimming. The sample has approximately 100,000 clones; 92% are singletons. V gene TRBV7-8 combines with J gene TRBJ1-1; the match to TRBD1 covers 9 bases. The clonotype comes from a man aged 45-65 years with active COVID-19. What was sequenced was peripheral blood. The CDR3 loop reads CASSARQGVSTEAFF. CDR3 sequence (DNA): TGTGCCAGCAGCGCAAGACAGGGGGTGAGCACTGAAGCTTTCTTT.